A selection of T cell receptor beta chains follows, all from one sample in a study of Ad26.COV2.S vaccination and SARS-CoV-2 variants. The method was immunoSEQ multiplex PCR; TCRdb's version includes in-frame clones alone and lacks a portion of them. The sample lists 400,000 to 500,000 clones, roughly nine tenths occurring once. Source: peripheral blood, taken in a trial of Ad26.COV2.S vaccine versus placebo. These receptors all stem from a person aged 18-65 years who received the Ad26.COV2.S COVID-19 vaccine or a placebo. The CDR3 runs from the conserved cysteine through the conserved F or W. The D gene is left open where the match is weak. Expanded clones get a size class; other rows say once, few or many, or leave the size out.

D,J,size,V,DNA,CDR3
NA,TRBJ2-6,NA,TRBV9,TGTGCCAGCAGCGGCCGAGGGTTCTCTGGGGCCAACGTCCTGACTTTC,CASSGRGFSGANVLTF
NA,TRBJ1-4,NA,TRBV6-5,TGTGCCAGCAGCGCAACTACTGCAACTAATGAAAAACTGTTTTTT,CASSATTATNEKLFF
NA,TRBJ1-2,NA,TRBV28,TGTGCCAGCAGTTTATTCAGTTCGGTGGGCGTCGGCTATGGCTACACCTTC,CASSLFSSVGVGYGYTF
NA,TRBJ2-2,NA,TRBV25-1,TGTGCCAGCAGTGAAACCGGCGGACTGGAGCTGTTTTTT,CASSETGGLELFF
NA,TRBJ1-2,NA,TRBV7-9,TGTGCCAGCAGCTTAGTCGGGGGCTATGGCTACACCTTC,CASSLVGGYGYTF
NA,TRBJ2-7,NA,TRBV6-2/TRBV6-3,TGTGCCAGCAGTTACGAACAGCCCTCTGGGCAGTACTTC,CASSYEQPSGQYF
NA,TRBJ1-4,NA,TRBV28,TGTGCCAGCAGACGGGTCGGGGATGAAAAACTGTTTTTT,CASRRVGDEKLFF
NA,TRBJ1-2,NA,TRBV15,TGTGCCACCAGCAGAGACGCCTCTTCCACCTTC,CATSRDASSTF
NA,TRBJ2-5,NA,TRBV7-2,TGTGCCAGCTTCCGGGACCCAAATCAAGAGACCCAGTACTTC,CASFRDPNQETQYF
TRBD1,TRBJ2-7,many,TRBV4-2,TGTGCCAGCAGCCACACTAGGGGGCTCTACGAGCAGTACTTC,CASSHTRGLYEQYF
NA,TRBJ1-5,few,TRBV10-3,TGTGCCACCACGCCTAATCCCCTCAATCAGCCCCAGCATTTT,CATTPNPLNQPQHF
TRBD1,TRBJ1-4,NA,TRBV5-1,TGCGCCAGCAGCTTGCAGGGGGCCCATGAAAAACTGTTTTTT,CASSLQGAHEKLFF
NA,TRBJ2-1,NA,TRBV6-4,TGTGCCAGCAGCGAAATAGCGGCCCACTACAATGAGCAGTTCTTC,CASSEIAAHYNEQFF
NA,TRBJ1-2,NA,TRBV5-1,TGCGCCAGCAGCTTGGCCCCCGGTCCACCCCACTATGGCTACACCTTC,CASSLAPGPPHYGYTF
NA,TRBJ1-3,NA,TRBV18,TGTGCCAGCTCACAATTACAGGAGGGTGGAAACACCATATATTTT,CASSQLQEGGNTIYF
NA,TRBJ1-1,NA,TRBV14,TGTGCCAGCAGCCGGGGGGGGACCACTGAAGCTTTCTTT,CASSRGGTTEAFF
NA,TRBJ1-2,NA,TRBV5-1,TGCGCCAGCAGCTTGGATTCCGAAATAAATGGCTACACCTTC,CASSLDSEINGYTF
TRBD1,TRBJ1-6,NA,TRBV30,TGTGCCTGGAGTGGCGGGACAGGGACCTTCTCCTATAATTCACCCCTCCACTTT,CAWSGGTGTFSYNSPLHF
NA,TRBJ2-6,NA,TRBV5-1,TGCGCCAGCAGCTTGGACAGACTCTCTGGGGCCAACGTCCTGACTTTC,CASSLDRLSGANVLTF
NA,TRBJ2-2,NA,TRBV4-2,TGTGCCAGCAGCCTCGACTCGGACGGGGAGCTGTTTTTT,CASSLDSDGELFF
NA,TRBJ1-2,once,TRBV4-3,TGCGCCAGCAGCCAAGATCGGGTCGGACGTTATGGCTACACCTTC,CASSQDRVGRYGYTF
TRBD1,TRBJ2-7,NA,TRBV11-2,TGTGCCAGCAGCTTAACTCCCAGACAGGGGTCCTCCTACGAGCAGTACTTC,CASSLTPRQGSSYEQYF
TRBD2,TRBJ2-3,NA,TRBV18,TGTGCCAGCTCACCTCTAGCGGGTCGAAATAGGCTCACGCAGTATTTT,CASSPLAGRNRLTQYF
TRBD2,TRBJ2-3,NA,TRBV5-1,TGCGCCAGCAGCTTGGGGACTAGCGGTATCGCAGATACGCAGTATTTT,CASSLGTSGIADTQYF
NA,TRBJ2-1,NA,TRBV21-1,TGTGCCAGCAGCAGGGGTTGGGTCCCTGGCGGGAGCTCCTACAATGAGCAGTTCTTC,CASSRGWVPGGSSYNEQFF
NA,TRBJ2-7,once,TRBV5-1,TGCGCCAGCAGCCCCCAGGGTTTCAACGAGCAGTACTTC,CASSPQGFNEQYF
NA,TRBJ1-1,NA,TRBV30,TGTGCCTGGAGTCGCCTACCCCAAGATGAAGCTTTCTTT,CAWSRLPQDEAFF
TRBD1,TRBJ1-2,NA,TRBV6-4,TGTGCCAGCAGCCCCGACAGGGAGAGTGGTGGCTACACCTTC,CASSPDRESGGYTF
NA,TRBJ1-4,NA,TRBV4-2,TGTGCCAGCAGCCAAGGGGCGCGGGCTAATGAAAAACTGTTTTTT,CASSQGARANEKLFF
NA,TRBJ1-1,NA,TRBV9,TGTGCCAGCAGCCCATGGGGACAAGGCCTCACCCGGAACACTGAAGCTTTCTTT,CASSPWGQGLTRNTEAFF
NA,TRBJ1-4,NA,TRBV5-1,TGCGCCAGCAGCAGCGGGACTGACTATGAAAAACTGTTTTTT,CASSSGTDYEKLFF
NA,TRBJ2-7,few,TRBV14,TGTGCCAGCAGCCTCCAGGGTTCCCACGAGCAGTACTTC,CASSLQGSHEQYF
NA,TRBJ2-1,NA,TRBV7-2,TGTGCCAGCACCCCGCGGTGGTTAAACAATGAGCAGTTCTTC,CASTPRWLNNEQFF